A single sample is the source of the 21 T cell receptor beta chains below, sequenced in a study of control samples from healthy donors and cancer patients. Sequenced by immunoSEQ multiplex PCR; TCRdb stores in-frame clones only, minus some. The table has tens of thousands of clones, approximately 85% seen once; the top ten hold 4.5% to 6%. The material sequenced was blood. These receptors came from a man aged 35 to 55 in good health.

The genes are TRBV7-9 and TRBJ2-5; 8 nucleotides line up with TRBD1. The CDR3 runs to 19 residues. The J segment lost 2 bases and the V segment lost 5 bases, leaving 19 bases of the junction unmatched. The V gene's germline CDR1 is SEHNR and CDR2 FQNEAQ (reference sequence). The CDR3 protein is CASSPRAGGWGPKQETQYF. For the CDR3, the DNA is TGTGCCAGCAGCCCCAGGGCAGGGGGCTGGGGGCCCAAACAAGAGACCCAGTACTTC.

The CDR3 sequence is CASGLGTGPYNEQFF. DNA for the CDR3: TGTGCTAGTGGTTTGGGGACAGGGCCCTACAATGAGCAGTTCTTC. The gene calls are TRBV12-5 and TRBJ2-1; 8 bases map to TRBD1. Germline V CDR1 and CDR2: LGHNT, FRNRAP. This CDR3 has 15 residues. V dropped 1 base and J dropped 2; count of bases not matched to a gene: 1.

The chain joins TRBV13 to TRBJ1-1; D gene uncertain. The V end was cut by 0 bases, the J end by 0 bases, with 2 bases between. The germline CDR1 and CDR2 sequences are PRHDT and FYEKMQ (reference sequence). This CDR3 spans 13 amino acids. The CDR3 reads CASSLGVNTEAFF. The CDR3 region has the DNA TGTGCCAGCAGCTTAGGGGTGAACACTGAAGCTTTCTTT.

This clone has a single count. The gene calls are TRBV19 and TRBJ1-4; 10 nucleotides agree with TRBD1. Germline CDR1 reads LNHDA; CDR2 reads SQIVND (reference sequence). V shed 7 bases, J shed 3 bases, and the junction held 5 bases outside the gene matches. This CDR3 has 15 amino acids. The CDR3 DNA sequence: TGTGCCAGTAATTCCGGGACAGGGGCTAATGAAAAACTGTTTTTT. It yields the protein CASNSGTGANEKLFF.

The rearrangement joins TRBV5-1 to TRBJ2-5, with D possibly being TRBD2 (5 bases). In germline, CDR1 is SGHRS, CDR2 YFSETQ. Trimming left V 1 base short and J 4 bases short, with 17 bases between. The CDR3 is 16 residues long. The CDR3 nucleotides read TGCGCCAGCAGCTTGTCGGGTTCGGGCCGGGGAGAGACCCAGTACTTC. Translating it yields CASSLSGSGRGETQYF.

The chain is built from TRBV19 and TRBJ2-1, with unresolved D. The length of the CDR3 is 10 residues. Germline assignment: CDR1 LNHDA and CDR2 SQIVND (reference sequence). Between the trimmed V and J ends, which lost 3 bases and 9 bases, there was a span of 3 bases. CDR3 sequence (DNA): TGTGCCAGTAGTATGGGTGAGCAGTTCTTC. This encodes CASSMGEQFF.

This clone has only one observation. The chain recombines TRBV6-6 with TRBJ2-4; 10 nucleotides match TRBD1. The CDR3 length is 17 residues. V was clipped by 5 bases and J by 4 bases; unmatched bases: 11. In germline, CDR1 is MNHNY, CDR2 SVGAGI (reference sequence). DNA of the CDR3: TGTGCCAGCAGTCCCTTCCCCGGGACAGGGGTGAAAAACATTCAGTACTTC. Translation: CASSPFPGTGVKNIQYF.

This clone appeared once. The chain recombines TRBV4-3 with TRBJ1-3; D is ambiguous. In germline, CDR1 is LGHNA, CDR2 YSLEER. The CDR3 is 14 amino acids. Deletions cut 0 bases from V and 7 bases from J, with 10 bases between. The CDR3 DNA reads TGCGCCAGCAGCCAAGATTACGGAGGCAACACCATATATTTT. It encodes CASSQDYGGNTIYF.

The chain carries TRBV9 and TRBJ1-3; D uncertain. V was pared by 0 bases and J by 4 bases, with 17 bases between. The CDR3 spans 17 residues. Germline CDR1 SGDLS, CDR2 YYNGEE. This CDR3 is CASSVVDTRGEGNTIYF. Here the CDR3 DNA reads TGTGCCAGCAGCGTAGTAGATACCCGGGGTGAAGGAAACACCATATATTTT.

The chain carries TRBV6-5 and TRBJ2-3; D possibly corresponds to TRBD2 (5 bases). Germline CDR1 MNHEY, CDR2 SVGAGI. The CDR3 totals 12 residues. Trimming pared 4 bases from V and 6 bases from J, leaving 8 bases between. Here the CDR3 reads CASSSERDTQYF. CDR3 bases: TGTGCCAGCAGTTCGGAGCGGGATACGCAGTATTTT.

This clone was counted a few times. The chain has TRBV14 and TRBJ2-4, with 7 bases matching TRBD2. The CDR3 has 15 amino acids. V was pared by 2 bases and J by 5 bases, with 6 bases of the junction left unmatched. CDR1 and CDR2 from the germline V gene are SGHDN and FVKESK. CDR3 residues: CASSQYGGSQNIQYF. In DNA, the CDR3 is TGTGCCAGCAGCCAATACGGCGGGAGTCAAAACATTCAGTACTTC.

The chain uses TRBV2 and TRBJ1-5; 8 positions match TRBD1. V lost 9 bases and J lost 6; bases outside the gene matches: 13. The CDR3 loop spans 15 amino acids. The germline V gene has CDR1 SNHLY and CDR2 FYNNEI. The CDR3 coding sequence is TGTGCCAGTACCACTGGACAGGGCAAGGGTCAGCCCCAGCATTTT. This gives the protein CASTTGQGKGQPQHF.

V is TRBV5-1 and J is TRBJ2-7; D unclear. This CDR3 has 15 amino acids. V lost 0 bases to trimming and J lost 2 bases, with 12 bases between them. Germline-derived CDR1 and CDR2 are SGHRS and YFSETQ. The CDR3 spells CASSLDRTATYEQYF. CDR3 DNA sequence: TGCGCCAGCAGCTTGGACAGAACCGCCACCTACGAGCAGTACTTC. Combining the CDR3 with reference TRBV5-1 and TRBJ2-7 gives the whole variable domain KAGVTQTPRYLIKTRGQQVTLSCSPISGHRSVSWYQQTPGQGLQFLFEYFSETQRNKGNFPGRFSGRQFSNSRSEMNVSTLELGDSALYLCASSLDRTATYEQYFGPGTRLTVT.

This clone was recorded at least ten times. The chain is built from TRBV4-1 and TRBJ1-5; TRBD1 might be the D (6 bases). Looked up from germline, CDR1 is MGHRA and CDR2 is YSYEKL. V dropped 5 bases and J dropped 2 bases, with 10 bases sitting between them. The CDR3 extends over 14 amino acids. CDR3 DNA sequence: TGCGCCAGCAGCTACTACAGGGGCAATCAGCCCCAGCATTTT. It encodes CASSYYRGNQPQHF.

CDR3 residues: CASSGAGLTTDTQYF. Here the CDR3 DNA reads TGTGCCAGCAGTGGGGCGGGATTGACCACAGATACGCAGTATTTT. The chain has TRBV2 and TRBJ2-3, with D perhaps TRBD2 (6 bases). V dropped 4 bases and J dropped 2 bases, with 13 bases sitting between them. Germline CDR1 SNHLY, CDR2 FYNNEI. The CDR3 is 15 amino acids.

The chain carries TRBV6-6 and TRBJ2-3; 8 bases are shared with TRBD2. Germline values: CDR1 MNHNY, CDR2 SVGAGI (reference sequence). J lost 0 bases, V lost 6 bases, and 8 bases had no gene match. This CDR3 spans 16 amino acids. The CDR3 here is CASSPMTGGSTDTQYF. The CDR3 DNA reads as TGTGCCAGCAGCCCCATGACGGGAGGGAGCACAGATACGCAGTATTTT.

The chain is built from TRBV7-9 and TRBJ1-2; 7 nucleotides agree with TRBD1. Germline CDR1 SEHNR, CDR2 FQNEAQ (reference sequence). The V gene end was trimmed by 2 bases and the J gene end by 4 bases; junction bases not matched to a gene: 7. The CDR3 totals 15 residues. CDR3 in DNA: TGTGCCAGCAGCTTAATGCAGGGGGGTCTCTATGGCTACACCTTC. Translating it yields CASSLMQGGLYGYTF.

The rearrangement joins TRBV2 to TRBJ1-5; D is ambiguous. Germline loops: CDR1 SNHLY, CDR2 FYNNEI. This CDR3 spans 14 amino acids. V was pared by 1 base and J by 5 bases, with 9 bases between. CDR3 region: CASSEGSPHQPQHF. In DNA, the CDR3 is TGTGCCAGCAGTGAAGGGAGCCCCCATCAGCCCCAGCATTTT.

The chain combines TRBV19 with TRBJ1-4, with 7 nucleotides matching TRBD1. The CDR3 contains 15 residues. V was pared by 5 bases and J by 6 bases, with 9 bases of the junction left unmatched. Germline CDR1 and CDR2: LNHDA and SQIVND (reference sequence). For the CDR3, the DNA is TGTGCCAGTAGTCCCGGACAGGTTTCCCATGAAAAACTGTTTTTT. Protein sequence: CASSPGQVSHEKLFF.

The V and J genes are TRBV6-4 and TRBJ2-1; D gene ambiguous. The CDR3 is 15 residues long. V was pared by 3 bases and J by 0 bases, with 9 bases between. CDR1 and CDR2 from the germline V gene are MRHNA and SNTAGT. The CDR3 region is CASSEGSLSYNEQFF. CDR3 bases: TGTGCCAGCAGTGAGGGTTCCCTCTCCTACAATGAGCAGTTCTTC.

The V call is TRBV3-1 (or the pseudogene TRBV3-2), the J call TRBJ1-2, with TRBD1 as a possible D gene (5 bases). Looked up from germline, CDR1 is LGHDT and CDR2 is YNNKEL (reference sequence). The CDR3 extends over 16 amino acids. Trimming took 0 bases from V and 4 from J, leaving 15 bases between them. The CDR3 loop reads CASSQDLSGQGYGYTF. The CDR3 nucleotides are TGTGCCAGCAGCCAAGATCTTTCGGGGCAGGGCTATGGCTACACCTTC.